This T cell receptor (beta chain) comes out of a study of post-analysis software for immune sequencing data (dated by TCRdb to the mid-2010s). For context, the study as a whole: Recorded disease courses included relapsing-remitting, secondary progressive and progressive-relapsing multiple sclerosis, with some patients lacking subtype annotation. The multiple sclerosis patient repertoires were compared with around ten previously published healthy control repertoires from donors aged roughly 6 to 27 years. A subset of samples was prepared in parallel using single-end sample barcoding, then pooled and co-amplified after Illumina adapter ligation. What the research found in general, with its limitations: Patients showed significantly higher frequencies than controls for about 5 TRBV segments, among them TRBV5-6, TRBV5-1 and TRBV20-1. The control group was slightly older than the multiple sclerosis patient group. Direct clustering with F measure showed strong co-clustering of samples prepared in the same batch, prompting a batch-effect correction. Multiple sclerosis patients had significantly lower normalized Chao1 diversity than controls, a result that suggests substantial peripheral T-cell clonal expansion.

To demonstrate the VDJtools post-analysis software, the study profiled TCR beta repertoires from the peripheral blood of approximately twelve young patients with multiple sclerosis. The multiple sclerosis patients were children and adolescents ranging in age from roughly 6 to 15 years. As concerns this clonotype: This clone's antigen is unknown. The input lacks base qualities; no much larger clone sits a single base away.

The germline V gene supplies CDR1 SNHLY and CDR2 FYNNEI. The V and J ends are trimmed by 7 bases and 1 base, leaving 10 bases between them. The CDR3 holds 13 amino acids from the cysteine to the phenylalanine. Only the CDR3 DNA stays, 39 bases, in frame from base 1. Preparation of the library involved PCR. Reads for this sample came from an Illumina HiSeq 2500. To reduce PCR and sequencing biases, unique molecular identifiers were incorporated into the TCR beta cDNA libraries. Some 500,000 cDNA molecules were obtained per 1 to 10 million input T cells, so each molecule approximated one T cell. The patient libraries were prepared and sequenced using the same protocol as the earlier healthy control dataset. Within a given batch, samples were prepared together, multiplexed and sequenced on the same HiSeq lane. In the source study's methods: MIGEC was used to process the raw barcoded reads, and molecular identifier groups with only a single read were discarded before consensus assembly and CDR3 extraction. Clonotype tables were post-analysed with VDJtools, normalizing diversity by down-sampling all datasets to the smallest sample size. In repertoire overlap clustering, CDR3 amino acid sequences, but not nucleotide sequences, were matched to correct batch-related cross-sample contamination. TCRdb passed the public sequencing reads through fastp at Q25 and MiXCR, retaining productive beta sequences. CDR3 protein sequences are deduplicated, and each keeps its most common genes and DNA. The V and J calls here are based on TCRdb, not the publication. This sample gives 350,000 to 500,000 distinct CDR3 sequences in total; roughly 40% of them show up just once. The ten top clones hold approximately 7.7% of the sample.

What was sequenced was blood. The chain employs TRBV2 and TRBJ1-1; the D gene remains uncertain. The TCR originated in a girl aged 2 to 10 with multiple sclerosis. The CDR3 here reads CASNPGKNTEAFF. The base sequence is TGTGCCAGCAACCCAGGCAAGAACACTGAAGCTTTCTTT.